This passage covers 32 T cell receptor beta chains from one sample sequenced in a study of T-cell reconstitution after alpha-beta-depleted transplantation in children. The TCRbeta library was prepared with unique molecular identifiers. Each CDR3 protein gets one entry after TCRdb re-called the PCR reads with MiXCR. The sample has about 440,000 distinct CDR3 sequences, roughly 43% seen once. The sample consisted of PBMCs, taken before TCRalphabeta/CD19-depleted stem cell transplant. The receptors derive from a girl aged 2 to 10 with aplastic anemia, due to receive a stem cell transplant.

This chain uses TRBV11-1 with TRBJ1-2; perhaps TRBD1 as D (5 bases). The CDR3 runs to 18 residues. V shed 3 bases and J shed 3 bases, with 23 bases lying between them. Per the germline V gene, CDR1 is SGHAT and CDR2 is FQDESV (reference sequence). CDR3 sequence reads: CASSFPRDGVTPHYGYTF. The CDR3 DNA reads as TGTGCCAGCAGCTTTCCCCGGGACGGAGTAACGCCACACTATGGCTACACCTTC.

In regard to this clonotype: This may be a read error, as it is one base from a much larger clone. CDR3 sequence: CASSYETGTSGRLTDTQSF. CDR3 sequence (DNA): TGTGCCAGCAGTTACGAGACCGGGACTAGCGGGAGGCTAACAGATACGCAGTCTTTT. The V and J genes are TRBV6-5 and TRBJ2-3; the match to TRBD2 covers 15 bases. Looked up from germline, CDR1 is MNHEY and CDR2 is SVGAGI. CDR3 length: 19 residues.

This clonotype has only a few counts. V and J are TRBV4-1 and TRBJ2-7; 11 bases agree with TRBD2. The V segment lost 3 bases and the J segment 3 bases; nucleotides outside the gene matches: 7. Per the germline V gene, CDR1 is MGHRA and CDR2 is YSYEKL. The CDR3 loop spans 16 amino acids. CDR3 coding DNA: TGCGCCAGCAGCCAGCCTCCGGGACTAGCGGTCTACGAGCAGTACTTC. Residues: CASSQPPGLAVYEQYF.

This clonotype showed up just a few times. This chain links TRBV5-1 with TRBJ2-3; 8 nucleotides line up with TRBD1. Germline CDR1 reads SGHRS; CDR2 reads YFSETQ. The CDR3 sequence is 15 residues long. V dropped 1 base and J dropped 3; count of bases not matched to a gene: 4. Here the CDR3 DNA reads TGCGCCAGCAGCTTGTGGAGACAGGGGACAGATACGCAGTATTTT. Translating gives CASSLWRQGTDTQYF.

The chain carries TRBV19 and TRBJ2-5, with 8 bases fitting TRBD2. The CDR3 totals 15 residues. Germline-derived CDR1 and CDR2 are LNHDA and SQIVND (reference sequence). V lost 4 bases to trimming and J lost 1 base; unmatched junction nucleotides: 5. The CDR3 loop reads CASSSLAGSQETQYF. The DNA of the CDR3 is TGTGCCAGTAGTAGTCTAGCGGGCTCCCAAGAGACCCAGTACTTC.

This clonotype occurred once. The chain has TRBV7-9 and TRBJ2-1; 11 bases map to TRBD2. CDR1 and CDR2 (germline): SEHNR, FQNEAQ (reference sequence). J lost 8 bases, V lost 0 bases, and 6 bases had no gene match. The CDR3 loop spans 16 amino acids. CDR3 in DNA: TGTGCCAGCAGCTTAGCGCTAGCGGGAGGTCTGGATGAGCAGTTCTTC. Protein: CASSLALAGGLDEQFF.

V and J are TRBV5-1 and TRBJ2-3; 7 nucleotides align to TRBD2. This CDR3 contains 15 residues. CDR1 is SGHRS, CDR2 YFSETQ, per germline. The trim removed 5 bases at V and 6 bases at J, leaving 12 bases unmatched. CDR3 in DNA: TGCGCCAGCAGTCCCCTGGGGGGGTTCGTTGATACGCAGTATTTT. Encoded protein: CASSPLGGFVDTQYF.

The sample holds one count of this clonotype. This CDR3 reads CSARDYQGHTYNEQFF. DNA of the CDR3: TGCAGTGCTAGAGATTATCAGGGTCATACCTACAATGAGCAGTTCTTC. V usage is TRBV20-1 and J usage is TRBJ2-1; weak D call: TRBD1 (5 bases). The germline V gene has CDR1 DFQATT and CDR2 SNEGSKA (reference sequence). This CDR3 spans 16 amino acids. V was clipped by 0 bases and J by 2 bases, with 14 bases between them.

On this clonotype itself: The junction and the germline gene differ at one end; a read error may be behind it. The CDR3 is CASALIQGNGYPF. The CDR3 DNA sequence: TGTGCCAGCGCCTTAATCCAGGGGAATGGCTACCCCTTC. The chain links TRBV12-3 or TRBV12-4 to TRBJ1-2; the D gene is possibly TRBD1 (6 bases). This CDR3 contains 13 residues.

This clonotype was found a few times. The chain recombines TRBV4-2 with TRBJ2-4; D perhaps matches TRBD2 (5 bases). This CDR3 comprises 17 residues. Germline CDR1 reads LGHNA; CDR2 reads YNFKEQ. Between the trimmed V and J ends, which lost 0 bases and 3 bases, there was a span of 15 bases. The CDR3 here is CASSQDGPRGIKNIQYF. The CDR3 DNA reads as TGTGCCAGCAGCCAAGATGGCCCTCGGGGAATCAAAAACATTCAGTACTTC.

This clonotype was recorded a few times. The rearrangement links TRBV18 to TRBJ2-7; 10 nucleotides agree with TRBD2. CDR1 and CDR2 from the germline V gene are KGHSH and LQKENI. CDR3 size: 16 residues. V shed 0 bases and J 9 bases; nucleotides not matched to a gene: 11. The CDR3, as DNA: TGTGCCAGCTCACCACCGGGCGGTAGCGGGAGGCGCTGGCAGTACTTC. Its translation: CASSPPGGSGRRWQYF.

The chain couples TRBV12-3 or TRBV12-4 to TRBJ2-2; the D gene is possibly TRBD1 (5 bases). This CDR3 has 14 amino acids. V was pared by 5 bases and J by 5 bases, with 12 bases between. The CDR3 region has the DNA TGTGCCAGCAGTCGTAGGGGTGAGACCGGGGAGCTGTTTTTT. Its protein is CASSRRGETGELFF.

The chain recombines TRBV20-1 with TRBJ2-5; 9 bases align to TRBD2. J lost 5 bases, V lost 4 bases, and 5 bases had no gene match. The CDR3 has 13 residues. CDR1 is DFQATT, CDR2 SNEGSKA, per germline (reference sequence). CDR3 DNA: TGCAGTGCTATTCAAAGCGGGAGGGAGACCCAGTACTTC. Its protein is CSAIQSGRETQYF.

This clonotype appeared a few times. The gene calls are TRBV28 and TRBJ2-7, with 7 bases that match TRBD1. This CDR3 contains 16 residues. Looked up from germline, CDR1 is MDHEN and CDR2 is SYDVKM. Losses at the gene ends were 4 bases for V and 4 bases for J; bases not matched to a gene: 13. Here the CDR3 reads CASSSEDRKKRYEQYF. The CDR3 DNA is TGTGCCAGCAGTTCAGAGGACAGGAAAAAGAGGTACGAGCAGTACTTC.

The gene calls are TRBV20-1 and TRBJ2-4; weak D call: TRBD1 (6 bases). Trimming took 0 bases from V and 6 from J, leaving 6 bases between them. The CDR3 consists of 12 residues. Germline CDR1 is DFQATT and CDR2 is SNEGSKA (reference sequence). The CDR3 DNA is TGCAGTGCTAGAGACAGGGGAAACATTCAGTACTTC. It codes for CSARDRGNIQYF.

The sample holds many counts of this clonotype. The chain has TRBV29-1 and TRBJ2-3, with D possibly TRBD1 on 5 matching bases. The CDR3 spans 13 residues. The V end lost 0 bases, the J end lost 6 bases, and 10 bases lay between the germline ends. CDR1 and CDR2 (germline): SQVTM, ANQGSEA. This CDR3 is CSVEDHPGDTQYF. The CDR3 bases are TGCAGCGTTGAAGATCATCCAGGGGATACGCAGTATTTT.

This clonotype has more than one count but fewer than ten. The chain has TRBV6-5 and TRBJ2-1, with TRBD1 matching over 10 bases. The CDR3 runs to 15 residues. V was clipped by 0 bases and J by 8 bases; unmatched bases: 4. Germline CDR1 is MNHEY and CDR2 is SVGAGI. The CDR3 DNA reads TGTGCCAGCAGTTACTCCGGGACAGGGGATTATGAGCAGTTCTTC. Translation gives CASSYSGTGDYEQFF.

V gene TRBV4-1 combines with J gene TRBJ2-5, with TRBD2 matching 8 bases. Trimming removed 5 bases from V and 4 bases from J; junction bases left unmatched: 6. The CDR3 has 14 residues. Germline CDR1 reads MGHRA; CDR2 reads YSYEKL. CDR3 DNA: TGCGCCAGCAGCGTCACTCGGGGGGGAGAGACCCAGTACTTC. Amino acids: CASSVTRGGETQYF.

This clonotype was counted many times. The chain has TRBV4-1 and TRBJ1-4; D gene unclear. V lost 2 bases and J lost 5, with 12 bases in between. Germline loops: CDR1 MGHRA, CDR2 YSYEKL. The CDR3 loop spans 15 amino acids. The chain's CDR3 is CASSQPSRMNEKLFF. In nucleotides, the CDR3 is TGCGCCAGCAGCCAACCCTCCAGGATGAATGAAAAACTGTTTTTT.

CDR3: CASSDSGRTHNNEQFF. Here the CDR3 DNA reads TGTGCCAGCAGCGATAGCGGGAGGACCCACAACAATGAGCAGTTCTTC. The chain employs TRBV9 and TRBJ2-1, with 10 bases fitting TRBD2. CDR3 size: 16 residues. With V trimmed by 3 bases and J by 5 bases, 8 bases remained unmatched. In germline, CDR1 is SGDLS, CDR2 YYNGEE.

The J gene is TRBJ2-1, the V gene TRBV19, with TRBD2 matching 10 bases. This CDR3 spans 14 amino acids. Germline V CDR1 and CDR2: LNHDA, SQIVND (reference sequence). Trimming took 2 bases from V and 12 from J; bases not matched to a gene: 7. The CDR3 is CASSILAGVRAQFF. Here the CDR3 DNA reads TGTGCCAGTAGTATACTAGCGGGAGTTCGGGCGCAGTTCTTC. Variable domain in full (rest from reference TRBV19 and TRBJ2-1): DGGITQSPKYLFRKEGQNVTLSCEQNLNHDAMYWYRQDPGQGLRLIYYSQIVNDFQKGDIAEGYSVSREKKESFPLTVTSAQKNPTAFYLCASSILAGVRAQFFGPGTRLTVL.

The chain uses TRBV20-1 and TRBJ2-5, with D uncertain. V was pared by 1 base and J by 3 bases, with 6 bases between. CDR3 length equals 12 residues. Germline CDR1 reads DFQATT; CDR2 reads SNEGSKA (reference sequence). The CDR3 nucleotides read TGCAGTGCTAGAGGCCTGGAAGAGACCCAGTACTTC. The encoded protein is CSARGLEETQYF.

This clonotype was detected ten times or more. The chain carries TRBV5-1 and TRBJ2-1; 9 bases line up with TRBD1. CDR1 is SGHRS and CDR2 is YFSETQ in the germline V gene. The length of the CDR3 is 16 residues. The J segment lost 7 bases and the V segment lost 3 bases, leaving 11 bases of the junction unmatched. CDR3 amino acids: CASSWAQGASRNEQFF. The DNA of the CDR3 is TGCGCCAGCAGCTGGGCACAGGGGGCCTCGAGGAATGAGCAGTTCTTC.

The chain has TRBV7-2 and TRBJ2-7; D gene unclear. This CDR3 spans 16 amino acids. V was pared by 2 bases and J by 0 bases, with 14 bases between. The germline CDR1 and CDR2 sequences are SGHTA and FQGNSA. This CDR3 reads CASSLYVGWGSYEQYF. CDR3 coding DNA: TGTGCCAGCAGCTTATATGTGGGGTGGGGCTCCTACGAGCAGTACTTC.

This clonotype was detected once. This chain links TRBV4-2 with TRBJ2-1, with 9 bases that match TRBD2. This CDR3 comprises 15 residues. V dropped 0 bases and J dropped 5; count of bases not matched to a gene: 2. CDR1 and CDR2 from the germline V gene are LGHNA and YNFKEQ. The CDR3 spells CASSQESSGNNEQFF. The CDR3 region has the DNA TGTGCCAGCAGCCAAGAATCTAGCGGGAACAATGAGCAGTTCTTC.

The J gene is TRBJ2-7, the V gene TRBV10-2; D is ambiguous. Germline V gene sequence: CDR1 WSHSY, CDR2 SAAADI. Trimming left V 8 bases short and J 2 bases short, with 10 bases between. CDR3 size: 12 residues. CDR3 amino acids: CASLGDAYEQYF. CDR3 DNA sequence: TGCGCCAGCCTCGGCGATGCCTACGAGCAGTACTTC.

This clonotype was counted at least ten times. CDR3 DNA sequence: TGTGCCAGCACGGGTGGCCTTAACTATGGCTACACCTTC. Residues: CASTGGLNYGYTF. The V and J genes are TRBV7-2 and TRBJ1-2; D unresolved. The CDR3 is 13 amino acids. The V end was cut by 7 bases, the J end by 1 base, with 10 bases between. Germline V gene lookup returns CDR1 SGHTA and CDR2 FQGNSA.

This clonotype was observed a handful of times. This rearrangement joins TRBV4-2 to TRBJ2-1; 10 bases fit TRBD2. The trim removed 4 bases at V and 0 bases at J, leaving 9 bases unmatched. CDR1 is LGHNA, CDR2 YNFKEQ, per germline. The CDR3 sequence is 18 residues long. The CDR3, as DNA: TGTGCCAGCAGCCCACAGACTAGCGGGCGGAGCTCCTACAATGAGCAGTTCTTC. The encoded protein is CASSPQTSGRSSYNEQFF.

This CDR3 is CASSYQGARAEAFF. CDR3 in DNA: TGTGCCAGCAGTTACCAGGGGGCGAGGGCTGAAGCTTTCTTT. The chain joins TRBV6-5 to TRBJ1-1; TRBD1 matches at 8 bases. The trim removed 2 bases at V and 6 bases at J, leaving 5 bases unmatched. The CDR3 has 14 amino acids. Per the germline V gene, CDR1 is MNHEY and CDR2 is SVGAGI.

V gene TRBV18 combines with J gene TRBJ1-3, with D possibly being TRBD1 (6 bases). The germline V gene encodes CDR1 KGHSH and CDR2 LQKENI. The V end was cut by 2 bases, the J end by 4 bases, with 15 bases between. CDR3 length: 16 residues. The CDR3 spells CASSPSDRLGGNTIYF. DNA for the CDR3: TGTGCCAGCTCACCATCCGACAGGCTGGGAGGAAACACCATATATTTT.

J is TRBJ1-1 and V is TRBV20-1, with a possible D match to TRBD1 (6 bases). V was trimmed by 2 bases and J by 6 bases, leaving 25 bases between them. The germline V gene has CDR1 DFQATT and CDR2 SNEGSKA (reference sequence). The CDR3 has 17 residues. The CDR3 here is CSARRSGARGEAAEAFF. As DNA, the CDR3 is TGCAGTGCTAGACGCTCGGGGGCGCGGGGTGAGGCGGCTGAAGCTTTCTTT.

This clonotype was recorded many times. The chain links TRBV4-1 to TRBJ1-2, with D maybe TRBD1 (5 bases). The CDR3 has 17 residues. Germline-derived CDR1 and CDR2 are MGHRA and YSYEKL. V was shortened by 2 bases and J by 8 bases, with 24 bases between the two germline ends. CDR3 nucleotide sequence: TGCGCCAGCAGCCAATCAAGCGGAGGGGAAGTCCGGACGGGCTACACCTTC. Residues: CASSQSSGGEVRTGYTF.